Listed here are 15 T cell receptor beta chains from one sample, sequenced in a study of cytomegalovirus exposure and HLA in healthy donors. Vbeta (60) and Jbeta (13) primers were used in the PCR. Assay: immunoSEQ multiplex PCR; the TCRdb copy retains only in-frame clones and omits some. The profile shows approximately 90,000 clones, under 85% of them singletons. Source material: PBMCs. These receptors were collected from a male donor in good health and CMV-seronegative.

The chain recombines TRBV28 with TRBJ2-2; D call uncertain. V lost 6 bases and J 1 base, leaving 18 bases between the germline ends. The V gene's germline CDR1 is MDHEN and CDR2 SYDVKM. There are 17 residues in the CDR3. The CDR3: CASRSHMTLRNTGELFF. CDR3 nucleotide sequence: TGTGCCAGCAGGTCTCATATGACTCTTCGGAACACCGGGGAGCTGTTTTTT.

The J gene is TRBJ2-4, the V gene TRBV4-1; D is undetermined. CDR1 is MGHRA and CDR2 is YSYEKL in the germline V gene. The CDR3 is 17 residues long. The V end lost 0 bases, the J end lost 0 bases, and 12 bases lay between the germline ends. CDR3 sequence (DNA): TGCGCCAGCAGCCAAGAATGGAGACCGCAAGCCAAAAACATTCAGTACTTC. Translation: CASSQEWRPQAKNIQYF.

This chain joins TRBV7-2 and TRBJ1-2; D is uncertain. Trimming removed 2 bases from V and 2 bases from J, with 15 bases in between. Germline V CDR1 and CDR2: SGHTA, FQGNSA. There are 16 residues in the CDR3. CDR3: CASSLTYGLRNYGYTF. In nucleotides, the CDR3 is TGTGCCAGCAGCTTAACTTACGGACTTCGCAACTATGGCTACACCTTC. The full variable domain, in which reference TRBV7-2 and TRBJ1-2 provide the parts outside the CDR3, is GAGVSQSPSNKVTEKGKDVELRCDPISGHTALYWYRQSLGQGLEFLIYFQGNSAPDKSGLPSDRFSAERTGGSVSTLTIQRTQQEDSAVYLCASSLTYGLRNYGYTFGSGTRLTVV.

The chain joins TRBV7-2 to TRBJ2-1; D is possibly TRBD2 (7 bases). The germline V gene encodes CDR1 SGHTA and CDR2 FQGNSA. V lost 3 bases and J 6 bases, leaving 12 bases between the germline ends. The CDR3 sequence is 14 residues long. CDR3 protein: CASSFGGPSNEQFF. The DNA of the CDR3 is TGTGCCAGCAGCTTCGGGGGGCCATCCAATGAGCAGTTCTTC.

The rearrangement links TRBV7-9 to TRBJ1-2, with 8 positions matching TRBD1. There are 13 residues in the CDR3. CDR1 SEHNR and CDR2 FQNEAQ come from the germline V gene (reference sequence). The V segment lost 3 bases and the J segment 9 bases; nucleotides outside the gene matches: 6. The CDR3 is CASSLVGQDRYTF. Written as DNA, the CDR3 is TGTGCCAGCAGCTTGGTGGGACAGGATCGCTACACCTTC.

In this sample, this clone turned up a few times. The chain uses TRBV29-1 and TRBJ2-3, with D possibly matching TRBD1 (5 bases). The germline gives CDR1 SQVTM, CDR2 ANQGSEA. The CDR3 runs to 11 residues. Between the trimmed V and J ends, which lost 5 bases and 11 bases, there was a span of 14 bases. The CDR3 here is CSVSPQGGQYF. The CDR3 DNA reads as TGCAGCGTTTCCCCCCAGGGTGGGCAGTATTTT.

This CDR3 reads CASSIESQGWREHTEAFF. CDR3 nucleotide sequence: TGTGCCAGTAGTATAGAATCCCAGGGTTGGAGGGAGCACACTGAAGCTTTCTTT. The chain carries TRBV19 and TRBJ1-1, with a tentative D call TRBD1 (5 bases). This CDR3 has 18 residues. V was cut by 0 bases and J by 3 bases, with 20 bases left in between. CDR1 is LNHDA, CDR2 SQIVND, per germline (reference sequence). The full variable domain, in which reference TRBV19 and TRBJ1-1 provide the parts outside the CDR3, is DGGITQSPKYLFRKEGQNVTLSCEQNLNHDAMYWYRQDPGQGLRLIYYSQIVNDFQKGDIAEGYSVSREKKESFPLTVTSAQKNPTAFYLCASSIESQGWREHTEAFFGQGTRLTVV.

CDR3 in amino acids: CASSREGQGTGYTF. Here the CDR3 DNA reads TGTGCCAGCAGCAGAGAAGGACAGGGGACGGGCTACACCTTC. The rearrangement joins TRBV7-2 to TRBJ1-2, with 9 bases lining up with TRBD1. Germline assignment: CDR1 SGHTA and CDR2 FQGNSA. The CDR3 totals 14 residues. J gave up 8 bases and V 5 bases, and 9 bases lay outside the gene matches.

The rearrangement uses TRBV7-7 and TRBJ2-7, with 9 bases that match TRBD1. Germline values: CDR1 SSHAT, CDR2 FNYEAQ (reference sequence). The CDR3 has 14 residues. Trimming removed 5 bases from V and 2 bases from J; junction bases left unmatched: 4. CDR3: CASSPRTGAYEQYF. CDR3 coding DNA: TGTGCCAGCAGCCCCCGGACAGGGGCCTACGAGCAGTACTTC.

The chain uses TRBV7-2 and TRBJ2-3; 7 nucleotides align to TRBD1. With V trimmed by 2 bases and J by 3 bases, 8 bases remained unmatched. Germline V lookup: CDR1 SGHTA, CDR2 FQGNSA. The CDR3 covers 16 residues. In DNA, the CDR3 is TGTGCCAGCAGCTTAAGTTATGGACAGGCAACAGATACGCAGTATTTT. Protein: CASSLSYGQATDTQYF. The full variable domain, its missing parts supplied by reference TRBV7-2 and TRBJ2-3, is GAGVSQSPSNKVTEKGKDVELRCDPISGHTALYWYRQSLGQGLEFLIYFQGNSAPDKSGLPSDRFSAERTGGSVSTLTIQRTQQEDSAVYLCASSLSYGQATDTQYFGPGTRLTVL.

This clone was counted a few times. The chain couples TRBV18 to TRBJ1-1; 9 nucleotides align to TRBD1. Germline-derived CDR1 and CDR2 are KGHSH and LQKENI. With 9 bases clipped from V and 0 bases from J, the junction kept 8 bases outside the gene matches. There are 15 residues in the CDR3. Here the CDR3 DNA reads TGTGCCAGTCCCAGGGGGACAGGGATGAACACTGAAGCTTTCTTT. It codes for CASPRGTGMNTEAFF. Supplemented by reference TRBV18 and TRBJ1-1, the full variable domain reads NAGVMQNPRHLVRRRGQEARLRCSPMKGHSHVYWYRQLPEEGLKFMVYLQKENIIDESGMPKERFSAEFPKEGPSILRIQQVVRGDSAAYFCASPRGTGMNTEAFFGQGTRLTVV.

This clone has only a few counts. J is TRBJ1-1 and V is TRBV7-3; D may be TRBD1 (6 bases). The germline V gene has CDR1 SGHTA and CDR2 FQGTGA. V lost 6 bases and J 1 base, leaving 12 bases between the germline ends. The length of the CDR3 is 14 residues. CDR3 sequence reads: CASRPDRKNTEAFF. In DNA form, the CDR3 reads TGTGCCAGCAGACCTGACAGGAAGAACACTGAAGCTTTCTTT.

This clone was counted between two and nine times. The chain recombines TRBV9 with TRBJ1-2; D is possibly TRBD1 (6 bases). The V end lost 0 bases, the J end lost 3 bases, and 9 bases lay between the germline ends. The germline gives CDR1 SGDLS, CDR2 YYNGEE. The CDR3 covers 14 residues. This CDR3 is CASSVGSGDYGYTF. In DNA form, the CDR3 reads TGTGCCAGCAGCGTAGGATCAGGGGACTATGGCTACACCTTC.

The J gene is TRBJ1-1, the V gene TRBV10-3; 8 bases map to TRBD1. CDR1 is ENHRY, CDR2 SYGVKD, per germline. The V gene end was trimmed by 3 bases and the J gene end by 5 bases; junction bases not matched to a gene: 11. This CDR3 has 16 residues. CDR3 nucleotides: TGTGCCATCAGTGAATCCCCAACAGGGGGTGGAACTGAAGCTTTCTTT. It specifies CAISESPTGGGTEAFF.

The CDR3 nucleotides read TGTGCCAGCAGCTTAGGCAGGGAATATAATGGCTACACCTTC. Residues: CASSLGREYNGYTF. The chain recombines TRBV7-2 with TRBJ1-2; D possibly corresponds to TRBD1 (5 bases). Trimming removed 1 base at V and 6 bases at J, with 12 bases between. The germline V gene has CDR1 SGHTA and CDR2 FQGNSA. This CDR3 is built from 14 residues. The full variable domain, in which reference TRBV7-2 and TRBJ1-2 provide the parts outside the CDR3, is GAGVSQSPSNKVTEKGKDVELRCDPISGHTALYWYRQSLGQGLEFLIYFQGNSAPDKSGLPSDRFSAERTGGSVSTLTIQRTQQEDSAVYLCASSLGREYNGYTFGSGTRLTVV.